These 21 T cell receptor beta chains came from one sample sequenced in a study of cytomegalovirus exposure and HLA in healthy donors. PCR primers comprised 60 Vbeta and 13 Jbeta primers. Sequenced by immunoSEQ multiplex PCR; TCRdb stores in-frame clones only, minus some. This table holds fewer than 70,000 clones, roughly 84% found once. The specimen was PBMCs. Receptor source: a human donor in good health.

The chain recombines TRBV7-2 with TRBJ1-1, with TRBD1 as a possible D gene (5 bases). With 6 bases removed from V and 11 bases from J, the gap between germline ends came to 22 bases. This CDR3 has 14 residues. Per germline, CDR1 SGHTA and CDR2 FQGNSA. The CDR3 bases are TGTGCCAGCAGTCAAAATGGGGCAACTGGTGGGGCTTTCTTT. It codes for CASSQNGATGGAFF.

The chain has TRBV28 and TRBJ1-2; D ambiguous. The CDR3 loop spans 14 amino acids. The germline V gene has CDR1 MDHEN and CDR2 SYDVKM. V gave up 3 bases and J gave up 4 bases, with 12 bases separating them. CDR3 sequence reads: CASSLRGLFYGYTF. CDR3 coding DNA: TGTGCCAGCAGTTTGAGAGGGCTCTTCTATGGCTACACCTTC.

The chain carries TRBV7-2 and TRBJ2-7; 10 nucleotides agree with TRBD2. This CDR3 has 15 amino acids. The V gene end was trimmed by 1 base and the J gene end by 4 bases; junction bases not matched to a gene: 4. CDR1 is SGHTA and CDR2 is FQGNSA in the germline V gene. The CDR3 region has the DNA TGTGCCAGCAGCTTAGGGCTAGCGGGAGAGTACGAGCAGTACTTC. Amino acid sequence: CASSLGLAGEYEQYF.

Turning to this clone: One end of the junction fails to match germline, which may point to a read error. The chain carries TRBV7-7 and TRBJ2-1; D not resolved. The length of the CDR3 is 14 residues. CDR1 and CDR2 from the germline V gene are SSHAT and FNYEAQ (reference sequence). The CDR3: CASSPTNQVNEQFF. CDR3 bases: TGTGCTAGCAGCCCGACAAATCAGGTTAATGAGCAGTTCTTC.

The chain joins TRBV4-3 to TRBJ1-5; D possibly corresponds to TRBD1 (6 bases). Trimming left V 2 bases short and J 5 bases short, with 13 bases between. Germline CDR1 and CDR2: LGHNA and YSLEER. This CDR3 has 15 residues. CDR3 DNA: TGCGCCAGCAGCCAATATTTGGACAGAGATCAGCCCCAGCATTTT. Translating it yields CASSQYLDRDQPQHF.

J is TRBJ1-6 and V is TRBV28, with D unresolved. CDR3 length equals 14 residues. CDR1 is MDHEN and CDR2 is SYDVKM in the germline V gene. V was pared by 2 bases and J by 7 bases, with 9 bases between. The CDR3 DNA sequence: TGTGCCAGCAGTTTAAGAGAAGTAAATTCACCCCTCCACTTT. Its protein is CASSLREVNSPLHF.

The V call is TRBV6-6, the J call TRBJ1-2, with D possibly matching TRBD1 (6 bases). V gave up 1 base and J gave up 4 bases, with 10 bases separating them. This CDR3 spans 14 amino acids. Germline V gives CDR1 MNHNY, CDR2 SVGAGI (reference sequence). The CDR3 sequence: CASSYWQGSYGYTF. The CDR3 DNA follows: TGTGCCAGCAGTTACTGGCAGGGGAGCTATGGCTACACCTTC.

The DNA of the CDR3 is TGTGCCAGCAGCCCCAGGGGGGCTTACAATGAGCAGTTCTTC. Translation gives CASSPRGAYNEQFF. The chain joins TRBV5-6 to TRBJ2-1; perhaps TRBD1 as D (7 bases). This CDR3 is built from 14 residues. Between the trimmed V and J ends, which lost 4 bases and 4 bases, there was a span of 12 bases. Germline-derived CDR1 and CDR2 are SGHDT and YYEEEE.

The V call is TRBV5-1, the J call TRBJ2-1; D might be TRBD2 (6 bases). The germline CDR1 and CDR2 sequences are SGHRS and YFSETQ. Trimming removed 0 bases from V and 9 bases from J, with 19 bases in between. The CDR3 contains 16 residues. CDR3 coding DNA: TGCGCCAGCAGCTTGGCCTTGGCGGGGACGTTAAGTGAGCAGTTCTTC. As protein: CASSLALAGTLSEQFF.

The genes are TRBV2 and TRBJ2-2, with 15 bases matching TRBD2. Germline lookup yields CDR1 SNHLY and CDR2 FYNNEI. The CDR3 extends over 17 amino acids. The trim removed 5 bases at V and 5 bases at J, leaving 6 bases unmatched. The CDR3 DNA reads TGTGCCAGCAGTAAGGGACTAGCGGGAGGTGGGACCGGGGAGCTGTTTTTT. Translating gives CASSKGLAGGGTGELFF.

The chain is built from TRBV7-2 and TRBJ2-2, with 7 bases that match TRBD1. Germline-derived CDR1 and CDR2 are SGHTA and FQGNSA. The CDR3 spans 15 residues. V was clipped by 0 bases and J by 3 bases; unmatched bases: 1. The CDR3 reads CASSLAGQYTGELFF. CDR3 coding DNA: TGTGCCAGCAGCTTAGCGGGACAGTACACCGGGGAGCTGTTTTTT.

This chain joins TRBV4-3 and TRBJ2-5; the D gene is possibly TRBD2 (5 bases). The closer fit of TRBJ2-7 to the DNA end suggests the J call may be wrong. The CDR3 extends over 15 amino acids. Germline-derived CDR1 and CDR2 are LGHNA and YSLEER. CDR3 residues: CASSHSPGSSYEQYF. DNA of the CDR3: TGCGCCAGCAGCCATTCTCCGGGAAGCTCCTACGAGCAGTACTTC.

The chain uses TRBV30 and TRBJ1-1; possible D gene TRBD1, 5 bases. From germline, CDR1 is GTSNPN and CDR2 SVGIG (reference sequence). The V gene lost 1 base and the J gene lost 7 bases, with 10 bases spanning the gap. There are 12 residues in the CDR3. The CDR3 spells CAWSAGGGEAFF. The DNA for the CDR3 is TGTGCCTGGAGTGCCGGGGGAGGTGAAGCTTTCTTT.

V gene TRBV15 combines with J gene TRBJ2-7, with TRBD2 matching 9 bases. CDR3 length: 15 amino acids. Germline trimming cut 4 bases from V and 5 bases from J; bases unmatched to any gene: 9. CDR1 and CDR2 from the germline V gene are LNHNV and YYDKDF (reference sequence). For the CDR3, the DNA is TGTGCCACCAGCATCAGAGCGGGAGGAACCGACGAGCAGTACTTC. Amino acid sequence: CATSIRAGGTDEQYF.

The rearrangement joins TRBV9 to TRBJ1-5, with D uncertain. Between the trimmed V and J ends, which lost 1 base and 9 bases, there was a span of 8 bases. Germline V gene data show CDR1 as SGDLS and CDR2 as YYNGEE. This CDR3 has 12 amino acids. CDR3 sequence reads: CASSVSEGPQHF. In DNA form, the CDR3 reads TGTGCCAGCAGCGTAAGCGAGGGGCCCCAGCATTTT.

The chain couples TRBV6-6 to TRBJ2-3; 9 bases match TRBD2. The germline V gene has CDR1 MNHNY and CDR2 SVGAGI (reference sequence). The CDR3 loop spans 13 amino acids. The CDR3 sequence: CVIRAGGGDTQYF. Written as DNA, the CDR3 is TGTGTCATTCGAGCGGGAGGTGGAGATACGCAGTATTTT.

The chain is built from TRBV9 and TRBJ1-4; a weak D match, TRBD1 (5 bases). In germline, CDR1 is SGDLS, CDR2 YYNGEE. V was pared by 1 base and J by 1 base, with 5 bases between. The CDR3 runs 14 residues. DNA of the CDR3: TGTGCCAGCAGCGTAACAGGAACTAATGAAAAACTGTTTTTT. Its protein is CASSVTGTNEKLFF.

The chain uses TRBV11-2 and TRBJ2-4, with D possibly being TRBD1 (6 bases). Germline CDR1 and CDR2: SGHAT and FQNNGV. Deletions cut 6 bases from V and 4 bases from J, with 7 bases between. This CDR3 comprises 12 residues. The CDR3 protein is CASRQGKNIQYF. The CDR3 DNA is TGTGCCAGCAGACAGGGTAAAAACATTCAGTACTTC.

The CDR3 DNA follows: TGTGCCAGCAGCTTAGCGGGGGGGTGGGAGACCCAGTACTTC. It specifies CASSLAGGWETQYF. The chain combines TRBV7-2 with TRBJ2-5; 7 bases line up with TRBD2. The CDR3 contains 14 residues. J lost 5 bases, V lost 0 bases, and 3 bases had no gene match. Germline V lookup: CDR1 SGHTA, CDR2 FQGNSA.

This clone was detected only once. This chain joins TRBV18 and TRBJ2-7; TRBD2 is a possible D gene (6 bases). In germline, CDR1 is KGHSH, CDR2 LQKENI. The CDR3 consists of 17 residues. V lost 0 bases and J 3 bases, leaving 18 bases between the germline ends. The CDR3 DNA reads as TGTGCCAGCTCACCACCATTAAAGGTAGCGGACTTCTACGAGCAGTACTTC. Residues: CASSPPLKVADFYEQYF. Filled out from reference TRBV18 and TRBJ2-7, the complete variable domain reads NAGVMQNPRHLVRRRGQEARLRCSPMKGHSHVYWYRQLPEEGLKFMVYLQKENIIDESGMPKERFSAEFPKEGPSILRIQQVVRGDSAAYFCASSPPLKVADFYEQYFGPGTRLTVT.

This chain joins TRBV6-5 and TRBJ2-3; D unclear. Trimming left V 4 bases short and J 5 bases short, with 10 bases between. Germline V lookup: CDR1 MNHEY, CDR2 SVGAGI. This CDR3 comprises 13 residues. CDR3 coding DNA: TGTGCCAGCAGTTCCCCGGGTGGAGATACGCAGTATTTT. This translates into CASSSPGGDTQYF.